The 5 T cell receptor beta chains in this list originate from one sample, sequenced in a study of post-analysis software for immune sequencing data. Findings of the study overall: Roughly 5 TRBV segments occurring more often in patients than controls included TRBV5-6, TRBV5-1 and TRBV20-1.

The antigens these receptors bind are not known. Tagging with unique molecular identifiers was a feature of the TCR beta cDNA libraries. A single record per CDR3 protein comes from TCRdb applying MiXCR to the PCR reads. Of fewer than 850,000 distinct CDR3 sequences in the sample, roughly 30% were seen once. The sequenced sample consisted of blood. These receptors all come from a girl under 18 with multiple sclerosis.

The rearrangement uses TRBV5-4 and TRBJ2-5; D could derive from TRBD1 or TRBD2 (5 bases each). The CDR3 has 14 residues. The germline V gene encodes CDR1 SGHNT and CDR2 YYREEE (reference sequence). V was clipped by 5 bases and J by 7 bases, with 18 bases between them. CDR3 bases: TGTGCCAGCAGGGATCCGGGACCAGGGAGGACCCAGTACTTC. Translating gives CASRDPGPGRTQYF.

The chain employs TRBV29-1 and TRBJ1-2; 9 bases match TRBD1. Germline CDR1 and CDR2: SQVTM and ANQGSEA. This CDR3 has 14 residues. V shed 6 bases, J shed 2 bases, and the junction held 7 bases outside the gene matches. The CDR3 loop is CSVALTGGNYGYTF. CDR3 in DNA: TGCAGCGTAGCCTTGACAGGGGGGAACTATGGCTACACCTTC. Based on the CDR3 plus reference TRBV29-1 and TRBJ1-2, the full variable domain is SAVISQKPSRDICQRGTSLTIQCQVDSQVTMMFWYRQQPGQSLTLIATANQGSEATYESGFVIDKFPISRPNLTFSTLTVSNMSPEDSSIYLCSVALTGGNYGYTFGSGTRLTVV.

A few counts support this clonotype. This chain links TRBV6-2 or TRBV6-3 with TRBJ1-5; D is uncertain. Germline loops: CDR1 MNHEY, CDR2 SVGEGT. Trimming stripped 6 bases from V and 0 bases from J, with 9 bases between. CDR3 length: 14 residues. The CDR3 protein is CASSIGISNQPQHF. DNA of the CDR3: TGTGCCAGCAGCATTGGAATTAGCAATCAGCCCCAGCATTTT.

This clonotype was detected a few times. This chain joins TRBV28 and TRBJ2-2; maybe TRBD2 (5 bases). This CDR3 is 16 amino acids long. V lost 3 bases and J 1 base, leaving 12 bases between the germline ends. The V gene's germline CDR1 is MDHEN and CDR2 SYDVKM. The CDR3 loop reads CASSFTGVGNTGELFF. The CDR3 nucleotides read TGTGCCAGCAGTTTCACCGGGGTCGGGAACACCGGGGAGCTGTTTTTT. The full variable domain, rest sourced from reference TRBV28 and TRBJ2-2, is DVKVTQSSRYLVKRTGEKVFLECVQDMDHENMFWYRQDPGLGLRLIYFSYDVKMKEKGDIPEGYSVSREKKERFSLILESASTNQTSMYLCASSFTGVGNTGELFFGEGSRLTVL.

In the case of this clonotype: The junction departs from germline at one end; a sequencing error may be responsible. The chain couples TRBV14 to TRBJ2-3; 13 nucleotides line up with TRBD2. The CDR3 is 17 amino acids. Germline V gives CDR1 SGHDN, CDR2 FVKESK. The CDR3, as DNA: TGTGCCAGCGGCCAAGGACTAGCGGGGGTAATCACAGATACGCAGTATTTT. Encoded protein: CASGQGLAGVITDTQYF.